The 32 T cell receptor beta chains in this list originate from one sample, sequenced in a study of long-term antiretroviral therapy in people with HIV. immunoSEQ v3.0 was run at survey level. Data came from immunoSEQ multiplex PCR; TCRdb stores just in-frame clones and leaves some out. The sample yields 25,000 to 30,000 clones, about 86% seen once. The sequences come from unsorted PBMCs, collected roughly 2.7 years after starting antiretroviral therapy. The source of these receptors is a man aged 35 to 55 with HIV.

The chain links TRBV5-1 to TRBJ2-7; D ambiguous. Deletions cut 4 bases from V and 10 bases from J, with 9 bases between. CDR3 length: 10 amino acids. Germline CDR1 is SGHRS and CDR2 is YFSETQ. The CDR3 bases are TGCGCCAGCAGCCAGGCCAGTCAGTACTTC. Translation gives CASSQASQYF. Combining the CDR3 with reference TRBV5-1 and TRBJ2-7 gives the whole variable domain KAGVTQTPRYLIKTRGQQVTLSCSPISGHRSVSWYQQTPGQGLQFLFEYFSETQRNKGNFPGRFSGRQFSNSRSEMNVSTLELGDSALYLCASSQASQYFGPGTRLTVT.

The rearrangement joins TRBV13 to TRBJ2-2, with D uncertain. This CDR3 contains 16 residues. V lost 5 bases and J lost 2, with 15 bases in between. Germline V gives CDR1 PRHDT, CDR2 FYEKMQ (reference sequence). CDR3 residues: CASSAPSVVNTGELFF. The CDR3 DNA sequence: TGTGCCAGCAGCGCTCCTTCGGTCGTCAACACCGGGGAGCTGTTTTTT.

CDR3 nucleotides: TGCGCCAGCAGCCAACACTCGAACACCGGAGACACAGATACGCAGTATTTT. It codes for CASSQHSNTGDTDTQYF. The rearrangement uses TRBV4-1 and TRBJ2-3; no clear D. Germline assignment: CDR1 MGHRA and CDR2 YSYEKL. V lost 2 bases, J lost 2 bases, and 17 bases lay in between. CDR3 length: 17 residues.

V usage is TRBV5-1 and J usage is TRBJ2-7, with 13 bases that match TRBD2. Germline V gives CDR1 SGHRS, CDR2 YFSETQ. The ends lost 4 bases at V and 7 bases at J; junction bases unmatched: 11. This CDR3 is built from 16 residues. CDR3 in amino acids: CASSNARGLAGEEQYF. The CDR3 bases are TGCGCCAGCAGCAACGCCAGAGGACTAGCGGGAGAAGAGCAGTACTTC.

The CDR3 sequence: CASSLAQWGDEQYF. The CDR3 region has the DNA TGTGCCAGTAGTCTTGCCCAGTGGGGCGACGAGCAGTACTTC. The rearrangement joins TRBV19 to TRBJ2-7; D might be TRBD1 (5 bases). The CDR3 consists of 14 residues. The V end was cut by 5 bases, the J end by 5 bases, with 16 bases between. Germline V lookup: CDR1 LNHDA, CDR2 SQIVND (reference sequence). Full variable domain (rest looked up from reference TRBV19 and TRBJ2-7): DGGITQSPKYLFRKEGQNVTLSCEQNLNHDAMYWYRQDPGQGLRLIYYSQIVNDFQKGDIAEGYSVSREKKESFPLTVTSAQKNPTAFYLCASSLAQWGDEQYFGPGTRLTVT.

This chain connects TRBV7-2 to TRBJ1-1; no clear D. The germline gives CDR1 SGHTA, CDR2 FQGNSA. The CDR3 length is 13 residues. Trimming pared 1 base from V and 8 bases from J, leaving 11 bases between. The CDR3 nucleotides are TGTGCCAGCAGCTTAGAAGTCGTGCGAGAAGCTTTCTTT. This translates into CASSLEVVREAFF.

The genes are TRBV18 and TRBJ2-1; 8 bases are a match to TRBD1. This CDR3 is built from 15 residues. V trimming: 3 bases; J trimming: 4 bases; junction bases outside the gene matches: 5. Germline lookup yields CDR1 KGHSH and CDR2 LQKENI. CDR3 in DNA: TGTGCCAGCTCACCTGACAGGGGTCAGTACAATGAGCAGTTCTTC. Translating it yields CASSPDRGQYNEQFF.

A few counts support this clone. The chain carries TRBV20-1 and TRBJ1-3; TRBD1 matches at 7 bases. The CDR3 runs 11 residues. V was pared by 4 bases and J by 7 bases, with 1 base of the junction left unmatched. The germline V gene has CDR1 DFQATT and CDR2 SNEGSKA (reference sequence). Here the CDR3 reads CSAIQGNTIYF. The CDR3 DNA reads as TGCAGTGCTATACAGGGGAACACCATATATTTT.

This clone has only one observation. The chain is built from TRBV11-3 and TRBJ2-3; weak D call: TRBD1 (6 bases). From germline, CDR1 is SGHNT and CDR2 YENEEA. The CDR3 has 17 residues. The V gene lost 1 base and the J gene lost 0 bases, with 14 bases spanning the gap. The CDR3 coding sequence is TGTGCCAGCAGCTTAGGGAACCAGGACAGCAGCACAGATACGCAGTATTTT. Amino acids: CASSLGNQDSSTDTQYF.

This chain uses TRBV7-6 with TRBJ2-7; TRBD2 aligns across 12 bases. This CDR3 region has 16 residues. V was clipped by 5 bases and J by 7 bases; unmatched bases: 12. The V gene's germline CDR1 is SGHVS and CDR2 FNYEAQ. The CDR3 DNA reads as TGTGCCAGCAGCCCGCTAGCGGGAGGGCCCCTTGGGGAGCAGTACTTC. Its translation: CASSPLAGGPLGEQYF.

The chain employs TRBV29-1 and TRBJ1-1, with TRBD1 matching over 9 bases. The CDR3 length is 16 residues. The J segment lost 10 bases and the V segment lost 4 bases, leaving 19 bases of the junction unmatched. Germline V gene sequence: CDR1 SQVTM, CDR2 ANQGSEA. In DNA form, the CDR3 reads TGCAGCGTTGCCGGATCGGTCCGGGACAGGGAACAGGTAGCTTTCTTT. It yields the protein CSVAGSVRDREQVAFF.

Comments on this clone: Its ends do not fully match the called genes, so a read error is possible. This rearrangement joins TRBV7-3 to TRBJ2-2; TRBD2 aligns across 8 bases. The CDR3 is 15 residues long. Germline V gene data show CDR1 as SGHTA and CDR2 as FQGTGA. In nucleotides, the CDR3 is TGTGCCAGTAGCTCGGCGGGGGGCCATACCGGGGAGCTGTTTTTT. Its protein is CASSSAGGHTGELFF.

In this sample, this clone turned up once. The chain links TRBV5-5 to TRBJ2-1, with unresolved D. V shed 1 base and J shed 8 bases, with 16 bases lying between them. The germline gives CDR1 SGHKS, CDR2 YYEKEE (reference sequence). This CDR3 spans 15 amino acids. CDR3 nucleotides: TGTGCCAGCAGCTTGCTGTCAAGAGGAATCGATGAGCAGTTCTTC. Translated: CASSLLSRGIDEQFF.

This clone was observed a single time. The CDR3 region is CATRIDPGGLIYGYTF. CDR3 DNA: TGTGCCACCAGAATAGATCCAGGGGGCCTTATCTATGGCTACACCTTC. The chain carries TRBV11-2 and TRBJ1-2, with TRBD1 matching 8 bases. The CDR3 runs 16 residues. V lost 10 bases to trimming and J lost 4 bases; unmatched junction nucleotides: 17. Per germline, CDR1 SGHAT and CDR2 FQNNGV.

The rearrangement links TRBV28 to TRBJ2-7; D is ambiguous. Germline V gene sequence: CDR1 MDHEN, CDR2 SYDVKM. The CDR3 runs to 13 residues. The V gene lost 5 bases and the J gene lost 2 bases, with 10 bases spanning the gap. The CDR3 DNA is TGTGCCAGCAGTAGACTGTCACCCTACGAGCAGTACTTC. Its translation is CASSRLSPYEQYF.

This clone was counted between two and nine times. This sequence joins TRBV6-5 and TRBJ1-1; D gene unclear. The CDR3 length is 15 residues. V dropped 1 base and J dropped 0 bases, with 9 bases sitting between them. Germline V gives CDR1 MNHEY, CDR2 SVGAGI. CDR3 coding DNA: TGTGCCAGCAGTTACTTGTCCGATATGAACACTGAAGCTTTCTTT. Residues: CASSYLSDMNTEAFF.

The chain recombines TRBV4-1 with TRBJ1-2; TRBD1 agrees at 9 bases. The germline gives CDR1 MGHRA, CDR2 YSYEKL. V shed 4 bases and J 7 bases; nucleotides not matched to a gene: 13. The CDR3 contains 16 residues. DNA for the CDR3: TGCGCCAGCAGCCCCACGCGGGACAGGGCCCCCAGTGGCTACACCTTC. Translation gives CASSPTRDRAPSGYTF.

This chain uses TRBV5-1 with TRBJ2-2, with a tentative D call TRBD1 (6 bases). CDR3 length: 15 amino acids. The V gene lost 5 bases and the J gene lost 0 bases, with 11 bases spanning the gap. Germline V gives CDR1 SGHRS, CDR2 YFSETQ. The CDR3 DNA reads TGCGCCAGCAGGTGGACAGCCGCGAACACCGGGGAGCTGTTTTTT. It codes for CASRWTAANTGELFF.

The chain links TRBV25-1 to TRBJ1-2; D not resolved. Per germline, CDR1 MGHDK and CDR2 SYGVNS. The CDR3 has 13 amino acids. V lost 3 bases, J lost 8 bases, and 13 bases lay in between. The DNA of the CDR3 is TGTGCCAGCAGTGAGTTAGGGAGTTGGGGCTACACCTTC. Its translation is CASSELGSWGYTF.

The rearrangement links TRBV11-3 to TRBJ2-1, with TRBD2 matching 10 bases. The junction had 13 bases not matched to a gene; V was cut back by 3 bases and J by 8 bases. This CDR3 contains 17 residues. Germline values: CDR1 SGHNT, CDR2 YENEEA. The CDR3 sequence is CASSLRTAGGGYDEQFF. The CDR3, as DNA: TGTGCCAGCAGCTTGAGAACAGCGGGAGGGGGGTACGATGAGCAGTTCTTC. The full variable domain, its missing parts supplied by reference TRBV11-3 and TRBJ2-1, is EAGVVQSPRYKIIEKKQPVAFWCNPISGHNTLYWYLQNLGQGPELLIRYENEEAVDDSQLPKDRFSAERLKGVDSTLKIQPAELGDSAVYLCASSLRTAGGGYDEQFFGPGTRLTVL.

The chain has TRBV18 and TRBJ2-5; TRBD2 is a possible D gene (6 bases). CDR3 length equals 13 residues. Germline CDR1 reads KGHSH; CDR2 reads LQKENI. The germline V and J ends were trimmed by 1 base and 3 bases, with 6 bases remaining between them. CDR3 region: CASSPQREETQYF. CDR3 nucleotide sequence: TGTGCCAGCTCACCACAGCGGGAAGAGACCCAGTACTTC. Full variable domain (outside the CDR3, taken from reference TRBV18 and TRBJ2-5): NAGVMQNPRHLVRRRGQEARLRCSPMKGHSHVYWYRQLPEEGLKFMVYLQKENIIDESGMPKERFSAEFPKEGPSILRIQQVVRGDSAAYFCASSPQREETQYFGPGTRLLVL.

The genes are TRBV7-2 and TRBJ1-5; weak D call: TRBD1 (6 bases). Germline lookup yields CDR1 SGHTA and CDR2 FQGNSA. The CDR3 sequence is 15 residues long. V was cut by 8 bases and J by 4 bases, with 18 bases left in between. For the CDR3, the DNA is TGTGCCAGCCCCCGGGACATACCGATTAATCAGCCCCAGCATTTT. Amino acids: CASPRDIPINQPQHF.

CDR3 loop: CASSLPTTSTDTQYF. Here the CDR3 DNA reads TGTGCCAGCAGCTTACCGACTACTAGCACAGATACGCAGTATTTT. V gene TRBV7-2 combines with J gene TRBJ2-3; maybe TRBD2 (5 bases). Per the germline V gene, CDR1 is SGHTA and CDR2 is FQGNSA. Deletions cut 2 bases from V and 0 bases from J, with 9 bases between. The CDR3 has 15 amino acids.

This chain links TRBV28 with TRBJ2-5; 9 nucleotides agree with TRBD2. J was trimmed by 5 bases and V by 3 bases; bases with no gene match: 16. There are 18 residues in the CDR3. CDR1 MDHEN and CDR2 SYDVKM come from the germline V gene. CDR3 DNA sequence: TGTGCCAGCAGTTTCGTTTGGAGTAGCGGGAGAGTGGAGGAGACCCAGTACTTC. It translates to CASSFVWSSGRVEETQYF.

V is TRBV7-2 and J is TRBJ2-3; no clear D gene. The V and J ends lost 5 bases and 0 bases respectively, with 15 bases between them. Germline CDR1 and CDR2: SGHTA and FQGNSA. The CDR3 totals 16 residues. The CDR3 sequence is CASSPSYAASTDTQYF. In DNA, the CDR3 is TGTGCCAGCAGCCCCTCTTATGCGGCTAGCACAGATACGCAGTATTTT.

This clone was observed a single time. The chain employs TRBV10-3 and TRBJ1-2, with 8 bases matching TRBD1. Germline V gene sequence: CDR1 ENHRY, CDR2 SYGVKD. The V segment lost 5 bases and the J segment 4 bases; nucleotides outside the gene matches: 9. This CDR3 spans 15 amino acids. CDR3 sequence reads: CAISPTGERGYGYTF. In DNA form, the CDR3 reads TGTGCCATCAGTCCGACAGGGGAGCGGGGCTATGGCTACACCTTC.

The chain is built from TRBV27 and TRBJ2-2, with D uncertain. V gave up 3 bases and J gave up 3 bases, with 8 bases separating them. The germline gives CDR1 MNHEY, CDR2 SMNVEV (reference sequence). The CDR3 spans 14 residues. CDR3 amino acids: CASSFIPDTGELFF. For the CDR3, the DNA is TGTGCCAGCAGTTTTATTCCCGACACCGGGGAGCTGTTTTTT.

The genes are TRBV7-9 and TRBJ2-2, with 9 bases aligning to TRBD1. This CDR3 has 15 residues. The germline CDR1 and CDR2 sequences are SEHNR and FQNEAQ (reference sequence). V trimming: 3 bases; J trimming: 4 bases; junction bases outside the gene matches: 3. The CDR3 loop is CASSFRDRVTGELFF. The DNA of the CDR3 is TGTGCCAGCAGCTTCCGGGACAGGGTCACCGGGGAGCTGTTTTTT.

This chain connects TRBV12-5 to TRBJ1-4; D not certain. In germline, CDR1 is LGHNT, CDR2 FRNRAP. The CDR3 has 13 amino acids. The V end was cut by 7 bases, the J end by 0 bases, with 6 bases between. CDR3 loop: CASVDPTNEKLFF. In DNA form, the CDR3 reads TGTGCTAGTGTAGACCCAACTAATGAAAAACTGTTTTTT.

The gene calls are TRBV9 and TRBJ2-1, with 12 bases aligning to TRBD2. CDR1 SGDLS and CDR2 YYNGEE come from the germline V gene. V trimming: 3 bases; J trimming: 1 base; junction bases outside the gene matches: 5. The CDR3 runs to 17 residues. The DNA for the CDR3 is TGTGCCAGCAGCGCTAGCGGGGGGGCTGGGTCCTACAATGAGCAGTTCTTC. Translating it yields CASSASGGAGSYNEQFF.

V gene TRBV29-1 combines with J gene TRBJ1-2; no clear D gene. The CDR3 runs 9 residues. Germline V CDR1 and CDR2: SQVTM, ANQGSEA. Trimming took 6 bases from V and 6 from J, leaving 5 bases between them. The CDR3: CSVGDGYTF. CDR3 nucleotide sequence: TGCAGCGTCGGGGATGGCTACACCTTC.

The V and J genes are TRBV2 and TRBJ1-1, with a weak D call TRBD1 (5 bases). Trimming shortened V by 2 bases and J by 4 bases, and 11 bases separated the two germline ends. Germline assignment: CDR1 SNHLY and CDR2 FYNNEI. The CDR3 loop spans 14 amino acids. As DNA, the CDR3 is TGTGCCAGCAGTGAACCAGGAAGGGGCACTGAAGCTTTCTTT. Amino acids: CASSEPGRGTEAFF.